A selection of T cell receptor beta chains follows, all from one sample in a study of molecular identifiers for immune sequencing clone quantification. One entry per CDR3 protein results from TCRdb running MiXCR on the PCR reads. The profile shows under 600,000 distinct CDR3 sequences, 20% to 25% of them singletons. Source material: naive CD8+ T cells from blood, with Jurkat cell RNA spiked in. The source is a human donor in good health. Some libraries in this study had Jurkat cell RNA spiked in. The CDR3 runs from the conserved cysteine through the conserved F or W. D genes are given only for firm matches. Size is stated for part of the rows, as once, few or many counts, or as a class when the clone is expanded.

cdr3_aa: CATSRPNWSGPYNEQFF; cdr3_nt: TGTGCCACCTCTCGACCCAATTGGTCGGGACCTTACAATGAGCAGTTCTTC; j_call: TRBJ2-1; d_call: -; v_call: TRBV24-1; clone_size: -
cdr3_aa: CATSSRLAGGNEQFF; cdr3_nt: TGTGCCACCAGCAGCAGACTAGCGGGAGGGAATGAGCAGTTCTTC; j_call: TRBJ2-1; d_call: TRBD2; v_call: TRBV15; clone_size: few
cdr3_aa: CSVAIPRNTEAFF; cdr3_nt: TGCAGCGTTGCGATTCCGAGGAACACTGAAGCTTTCTTT; j_call: TRBJ1-1; d_call: -; v_call: TRBV29-1; clone_size: many
cdr3_aa: CSAIASVSHEQYF; cdr3_nt: TGCAGTGCTATCGCTTCGGTCTCCCACGAGCAGTACTTC; j_call: TRBJ2-7; d_call: -; v_call: TRBV20-1; clone_size: -
cdr3_aa: CASGGWITEAFF; cdr3_nt: TGCGCCAGCGGGGGGTGGATTACTGAAGCTTTCTTT; j_call: TRBJ1-1; d_call: -; v_call: TRBV10-2; clone_size: -
cdr3_aa: CASSGGREFGWGQYF; cdr3_nt: TGTGCCAGCAGTGGAGGACGGGAGTTTGGATGGGGGCAGTACTTC; j_call: TRBJ2-7; d_call: -; v_call: TRBV25-1; clone_size: many
cdr3_aa: CASSQDHRALNTEAFF; cdr3_nt: TGCGCCAGCAGCCAAGATCACAGAGCACTGAACACTGAAGCTTTCTTT; j_call: TRBJ1-1; d_call: -; v_call: TRBV4-1; clone_size: -
cdr3_aa: CASSPPASGANVLTF; cdr3_nt: TGTGCCAGCAGCCCGCCTGCCTCTGGGGCCAACGTCCTGACTTTC; j_call: TRBJ2-6; d_call: -; v_call: TRBV13; clone_size: many
cdr3_aa: CASSFPGAQETQYF; cdr3_nt: TGTGCCAGCAGTTTCCCAGGAGCTCAAGAGACCCAGTACTTC; j_call: TRBJ2-5; d_call: -; v_call: TRBV6-5; clone_size: -
cdr3_aa: CASSVGYFGTPQETQYF; cdr3_nt: TGTGCCAGCAGCGTAGGTTATTTTGGGACACCCCAAGAGACCCAGTACTTC; j_call: TRBJ2-5; d_call: -; v_call: TRBV9; clone_size: -
cdr3_aa: CASSGGRLKDEQYF; cdr3_nt: TGTGCCAGCAGCGGCGGCCGACTAAAGGACGAGCAGTACTTC; j_call: TRBJ2-7; d_call: -; v_call: TRBV9; clone_size: few
cdr3_aa: CASSPSGPDTLYF; cdr3_nt: TGTGCCAGCAGTCCCTCGGGTCCCGATACGCTGTATTTT; j_call: TRBJ2-3; d_call: -; v_call: TRBV7-9; clone_size: -
cdr3_aa: CAWSVIASSYNEQFF; cdr3_nt: TGTGCCTGGAGTGTTATAGCGAGCTCCTACAATGAGCAGTTCTTC; j_call: TRBJ2-1; d_call: -; v_call: TRBV30; clone_size: -
cdr3_aa: CASSTLTGLFANTGELFF; cdr3_nt: TGTGCCAGCAGTACCCTGACAGGTTTATTCGCGAACACCGGGGAGCTGTTTTTT; j_call: TRBJ2-2; d_call: -; v_call: TRBV28; clone_size: many
cdr3_aa: CSARKRTSGPYEQYF; cdr3_nt: TGCAGTGCTAGAAAGCGGACTAGCGGCCCCTACGAGCAGTACTTC; j_call: TRBJ2-7; d_call: TRBD2; v_call: TRBV20-1; clone_size: few
cdr3_aa: CASSLGERLFF; cdr3_nt: TGTGCCAGCAGCTTAGGTGAAAGACTGTTTTTT; j_call: TRBJ1-4; d_call: -; v_call: TRBV7-9; clone_size: many
cdr3_aa: CASTTWGLGEKLFF; cdr3_nt: TGTGCCAGCACTACTTGGGGGCTCGGTGAAAAACTGTTTTTT; j_call: TRBJ1-4; d_call: -; v_call: TRBV12-3/TRBV12-4; clone_size: few
cdr3_aa: CASSPVGAGTSGELFF; cdr3_nt: TGTGCCAGCAGCCCCGTCGGGGCTGGTACCTCCGGGGAGCTGTTTTTT; j_call: TRBJ2-2; d_call: -; v_call: TRBV3-1; clone_size: -
cdr3_aa: CASRDSFVGTEAFF; cdr3_nt: TGTGCCAGCCGGGACAGCTTTGTGGGCACTGAAGCTTTCTTT; j_call: TRBJ1-1; d_call: TRBD1; v_call: TRBV6-5; clone_size: few
cdr3_aa: CASSPTESSYEQYF; cdr3_nt: TGTGCCAGCAGCCCGACAGAAAGCTCCTACGAGCAGTACTTC; j_call: TRBJ2-7; d_call: -; v_call: TRBV9; clone_size: many
cdr3_aa: CASSLDTGFGEQYF; cdr3_nt: TGCGCCAGCAGCTTGGATACAGGATTTGGCGAGCAGTACTTC; j_call: TRBJ2-7; d_call: -; v_call: TRBV5-1; clone_size: -
cdr3_aa: CATSGSSYNEQFF; cdr3_nt: TGTGCCACCAGCGGGAGCTCCTACAATGAGCAGTTCTTC; j_call: TRBJ2-1; d_call: -; v_call: TRBV24-1; clone_size: -
cdr3_aa: CASSYSWTGDQPQHF; cdr3_nt: TGTGCCAGCAGTTACTCATGGACAGGGGATCAGCCCCAGCATTTT; j_call: TRBJ1-5; d_call: TRBD1; v_call: TRBV6-5; clone_size: many
cdr3_aa: CASSQGRDRVTDTQYF; cdr3_nt: TGTGCCAGCAGCCAAGGCCGGGACAGGGTTACAGATACGCAGTATTTT; j_call: TRBJ2-3; d_call: TRBD1; v_call: TRBV14; clone_size: -
cdr3_aa: CASSARLAGGDGELFF; cdr3_nt: TGTGCCAGCAGTGCCCGACTAGCGGGAGGGGACGGGGAGCTGTTTTTT; j_call: TRBJ2-2; d_call: TRBD2; v_call: TRBV28; clone_size: -
cdr3_aa: CATSRARDRDAEAFF; cdr3_nt: TGTGCCACCAGCAGAGCCCGGGACAGGGATGCTGAAGCTTTCTTT; j_call: TRBJ1-1; d_call: TRBD1; v_call: TRBV15; clone_size: many
cdr3_aa: CASSLGQGAYEQYF; cdr3_nt: TGTGCCAGCAGCTTGGGACAGGGGGCCTACGAGCAGTACTTC; j_call: TRBJ2-7; d_call: TRBD1; v_call: TRBV5-1; clone_size: many
cdr3_aa: CASSFSGAFTGELFF; cdr3_nt: TGTGCCAGCAGCTTTTCCGGGGCCTTCACCGGGGAGCTGTTTTTT; j_call: TRBJ2-2; d_call: -; v_call: TRBV7-9; clone_size: many
cdr3_aa: CSATLTGGLADTQYF; cdr3_nt: TGCAGTGCCACCCTGACAGGGGGGTTGGCAGATACGCAGTATTTT; j_call: TRBJ2-3; d_call: TRBD1; v_call: TRBV20-1; clone_size: few
cdr3_aa: CAWSDSGDVNEKLFF; cdr3_nt: TGTGCCTGGAGTGACTCCGGGGATGTTAATGAAAAACTGTTTTTT; j_call: TRBJ1-4; d_call: -; v_call: TRBV30; clone_size: many
cdr3_aa: CASSLQDSFSYEQYF; cdr3_nt: TGTGCCAGCAGCCTACAGGACAGCTTTTCCTACGAGCAGTACTTC; j_call: TRBJ2-7; d_call: -; v_call: TRBV7-6; clone_size: -
cdr3_aa: CASSKVDRSSASTDTQYF; cdr3_nt: TGTGCCAGCAGCAAAGTAGACCGTAGCAGTGCTAGCACAGATACGCAGTATTTT; j_call: TRBJ2-3; d_call: -; v_call: TRBV21-1; clone_size: -
cdr3_aa: CASSSGLARNTGELFF; cdr3_nt: TGTGCCAGCAGCTCGGGACTAGCGAGGAACACCGGGGAGCTGTTTTTT; j_call: TRBJ2-2; d_call: TRBD2; v_call: TRBV7-9; clone_size: -
cdr3_aa: CAISESGLAGPTDTQYF; cdr3_nt: TGTGCCATCAGTGAGTCAGGGTTAGCGGGGCCCACAGATACGCAGTATTTT; j_call: TRBJ2-3; d_call: TRBD2; v_call: TRBV10-3; clone_size: few
cdr3_aa: CASSLGFAQPQHF; cdr3_nt: TGTGCCAGCAGCTTGGGTTTTGCCCAGCCCCAGCATTTT; j_call: TRBJ1-5; d_call: -; v_call: TRBV7-9; clone_size: -
cdr3_aa: CASSWDSQGQPQHF; cdr3_nt: TGTGCCAGTAGCTGGGACAGCCAAGGCCAGCCCCAGCATTTT; j_call: TRBJ1-5; d_call: TRBD1; v_call: TRBV19; clone_size: few
cdr3_aa: CASSPRGGQNQPQHF; cdr3_nt: TGTGCCAGCAGCCCACGGGGAGGCCAGAATCAGCCCCAGCATTTT; j_call: TRBJ1-5; d_call: -; v_call: TRBV6-2/TRBV6-3; clone_size: few
cdr3_aa: CASSQGPAGVPSNTGELFF; cdr3_nt: TGCGCCAGCAGCCAGGGGCCGGCAGGGGTACCCTCGAACACCGGGGAGCTGTTTTTT; j_call: TRBJ2-2; d_call: -; v_call: TRBV4-1; clone_size: few
cdr3_aa: CASSYGRGQDEQYF; cdr3_nt: TGTGCCAGCAGTTACGGGAGGGGGCAGGACGAGCAGTACTTC; j_call: TRBJ2-7; d_call: -; v_call: TRBV6-5; clone_size: many
cdr3_aa: CAVGIPGQTLNTEAFF; cdr3_nt: TGTGCCGTCGGGATACCGGGACAGACTTTGAACACTGAAGCTTTCTTT; j_call: TRBJ1-1; d_call: TRBD1; v_call: TRBV10-3; clone_size: few
cdr3_aa: CASSHGTAYEQYF; cdr3_nt: TGTGCCAGCAGCCACGGGACAGCCTACGAGCAGTACTTC; j_call: TRBJ2-7; d_call: TRBD1; v_call: TRBV14; clone_size: many
cdr3_aa: CATTYSGQGEETQYF; cdr3_nt: TGTGCCACTACCTATAGCGGACAGGGGGAAGAGACCCAGTACTTC; j_call: TRBJ2-5; d_call: TRBD1; v_call: TRBV15; clone_size: many
cdr3_aa: CATSRVVGANTGELFF; cdr3_nt: TGTGCCACCAGCAGAGTAGTAGGGGCGAACACCGGGGAGCTGTTTTTT; j_call: TRBJ2-2; d_call: -; v_call: TRBV15; clone_size: -
cdr3_aa: CASSFEAQGYIQYF; cdr3_nt: TGTGCCAGCAGTTTTGAGGCACAGGGATACATTCAGTACTTC; j_call: TRBJ2-4; d_call: -; v_call: TRBV27; clone_size: -
cdr3_aa: CASSLAWTSTEAFF; cdr3_nt: TGTGCCAGCAGTTTGGCGTGGACTAGCACTGAAGCTTTCTTT; j_call: TRBJ1-1; d_call: -; v_call: TRBV12-3/TRBV12-4; clone_size: many
cdr3_aa: CASSIALVYEQYF; cdr3_nt: TGTGCCAGTAGTATCGCCCTGGTCTACGAGCAGTACTTC; j_call: TRBJ2-7; d_call: -; v_call: TRBV19; clone_size: few
cdr3_aa: CAWSGGAREAFF; cdr3_nt: TGTGCCTGGAGTGGCGGGGCCCGTGAAGCTTTCTTT; j_call: TRBJ1-1; d_call: -; v_call: TRBV30; clone_size: once